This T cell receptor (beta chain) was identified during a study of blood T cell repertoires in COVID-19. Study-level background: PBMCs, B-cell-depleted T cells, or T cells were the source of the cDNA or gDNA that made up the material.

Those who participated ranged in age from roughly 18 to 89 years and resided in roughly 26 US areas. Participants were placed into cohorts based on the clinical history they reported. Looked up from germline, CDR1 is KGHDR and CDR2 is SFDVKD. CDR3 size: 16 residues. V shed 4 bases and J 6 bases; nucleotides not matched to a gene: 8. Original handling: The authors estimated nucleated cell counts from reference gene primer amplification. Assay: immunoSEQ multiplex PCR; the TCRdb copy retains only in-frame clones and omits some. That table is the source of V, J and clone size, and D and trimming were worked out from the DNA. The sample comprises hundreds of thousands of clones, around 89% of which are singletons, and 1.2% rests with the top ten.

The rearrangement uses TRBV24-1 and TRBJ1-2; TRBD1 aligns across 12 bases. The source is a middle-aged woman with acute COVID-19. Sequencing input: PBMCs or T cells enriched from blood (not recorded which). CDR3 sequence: CATSDTGTGGGDGYTF. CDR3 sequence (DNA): TGTGCCACCAGTGACACCGGGACAGGGGGCGGAGATGGCTACACCTTC.